The 28 T cell receptor beta chains presented below share a single source sample, sequenced in a study of PD-1 blockade in mismatch repair-deficient tumors. The protocol was immunoSEQ multiplex PCR, while the TCRdb copy is restricted to in-frame clones and leaves out a portion. The sample comprises some 130,000 clones, about 88% of which are singletons, and about an eighth rests with the top ten. Sequencing was performed on peripheral blood, taken roughly 67 weeks after starting pembrolizumab. The receptor set was obtained from an adult with mismatch repair-deficient cancer.

The chain couples TRBV11-2 to TRBJ2-7; D not resolved. This CDR3 comprises 13 residues. Germline V gene lookup returns CDR1 SGHAT and CDR2 FQNNGV. V was pared by 0 bases and J by 2 bases, with 5 bases between. CDR3 loop: CASSLEVTYEQYF. Here the CDR3 DNA reads TGTGCCAGCAGCTTAGAGGTTACCTACGAGCAGTACTTC.

The chain couples TRBV2 to TRBJ2-6, with a possible D match to TRBD1 (5 bases). The CDR3 totals 16 residues. Between the trimmed V and J ends, which lost 10 bases and 2 bases, there was a span of 18 bases. Germline V gene data show CDR1 as SNHLY and CDR2 as FYNNEI. DNA of the CDR3: TGTGCCACCATGGGCAGGGTAGAAACTGGGGCCAACGTCCTGACTTTC. It translates to CATMGRVETGANVLTF.

The chain has TRBV9 and TRBJ2-7, with 8 bases matching TRBD2. This CDR3 is 14 amino acids long. CDR1 and CDR2 from the germline V gene are SGDLS and YYNGEE. V lost 0 bases and J lost 2; bases outside the gene matches: 1. The CDR3 reads CASSVETSAYEQYF. In DNA form, the CDR3 reads TGTGCCAGCAGCGTAGAGACTAGCGCCTACGAGCAGTACTTC.

This chain uses TRBV11-3 with TRBJ2-2, with 10 bases fitting TRBD2. Germline V lookup: CDR1 SGHNT, CDR2 YENEEA. V trimming: 0 bases; J trimming: 3 bases; junction bases outside the gene matches: 10. This CDR3 contains 19 residues. The CDR3 spells CASSLDPSGRALHTGELFF. CDR3 DNA: TGTGCCAGCAGCTTAGATCCAAGCGGGAGGGCCCTCCACACCGGGGAGCTGTTTTTT.

This sequence joins TRBV14 and TRBJ1-1, with D hard to call. Trimming pared 1 base from V and 4 bases from J, leaving 4 bases between. The CDR3 covers 12 residues. Germline V gene sequence: CDR1 SGHDN, CDR2 FVKESK. The CDR3 region is CASSQVSTEAFF. CDR3 DNA: TGTGCCAGCAGCCAAGTAAGCACTGAAGCTTTCTTT. The full variable domain, its missing parts supplied by reference TRBV14 and TRBJ1-1, is EAGVTQFPSHSVIEKGQTVTLRCDPISGHDNLYWYRRVMGKEIKFLLHFVKESKQDESGMPNNRFLAERTGGTYSTLKVQPAELEDSGVYFCASSQVSTEAFFGQGTRLTVV.

The chain is built from TRBV14 and TRBJ1-2, with D unresolved. Germline V CDR1 and CDR2: SGHDN, FVKESK. This CDR3 contains 13 residues. V gave up 1 base and J gave up 7 bases, with 10 bases separating them. CDR3: CASSQGARAGYTF. The CDR3 region has the DNA TGTGCCAGCAGCCAAGGGGCAAGGGCTGGCTACACCTTC. The complete variable domain, with remaining parts taken from reference TRBV14 and TRBJ1-2, reads EAGVTQFPSHSVIEKGQTVTLRCDPISGHDNLYWYRRVMGKEIKFLLHFVKESKQDESGMPNNRFLAERTGGTYSTLKVQPAELEDSGVYFCASSQGARAGYTFGSGTRLTVV.

The chain employs TRBV6-5 and TRBJ2-7; 12 bases map to TRBD2. Trimming took 6 bases from V and 3 from J; bases not matched to a gene: 3. This CDR3 has 14 amino acids. Germline V gene data show CDR1 as MNHEY and CDR2 as SVGAGI. The CDR3 reads CASRVTSGSYEQYF. CDR3 bases: TGTGCCAGCAGAGTGACTAGCGGGAGCTACGAGCAGTACTTC.

The chain uses TRBV4-2 and TRBJ1-5; 8 bases fit TRBD1. Germline CDR1 reads LGHNA; CDR2 reads YNFKEQ. This CDR3 is 15 amino acids long. The J segment lost 3 bases and the V segment lost 1 base, leaving 2 bases of the junction unmatched. The CDR3 region has the DNA TGTGCCAGCAGCCAAGTGGACAGGGTCAATCAGCCCCAGCATTTT. Its protein is CASSQVDRVNQPQHF.

This clone was seen only once. The chain has TRBV7-9 and TRBJ2-5; D unclear. The V and J ends lost 3 bases and 1 base respectively, with 12 bases between them. Germline CDR1 is SEHNR and CDR2 is FQNEAQ (reference sequence). The length of the CDR3 is 15 residues. The CDR3 is CASSFIADVQETQYF. Written as DNA, the CDR3 is TGTGCCAGCAGCTTCATCGCGGACGTCCAAGAGACCCAGTACTTC.

The chain has TRBV28 and TRBJ2-1, with 7 bases aligning to TRBD1. Germline V gives CDR1 MDHEN, CDR2 SYDVKM. There are 13 residues in the CDR3. V shed 3 bases, J shed 8 bases, and the junction held 4 bases outside the gene matches. The CDR3, as DNA: TGTGCCAGCAGTTTGACAGGGCGGGATGAGCAGTTCTTC. Amino acids: CASSLTGRDEQFF.

The J gene is TRBJ2-1, the V gene TRBV10-1; D is perhaps TRBD1 or TRBD2 (5 bases each). Germline CDR1 is WNHNN and CDR2 is SYGVQD (reference sequence). The CDR3 has 14 residues. The V end lost 5 bases, the J end lost 2 bases, and 10 bases lay between the germline ends. CDR3 in amino acids: CASSRDRAYNEQFF. The CDR3 nucleotides are TGCGCCAGCAGTCGGGACCGAGCCTACAATGAGCAGTTCTTC.

V gene TRBV2 combines with J gene TRBJ2-3; TRBD2 matches at 11 bases. CDR1 is SNHLY, CDR2 FYNNEI, per germline. This CDR3 is built from 14 residues. The J segment lost 2 bases and the V segment lost 8 bases, leaving 3 bases of the junction unmatched. The CDR3 sequence is CASGLAGPTDTQYF. The CDR3 region has the DNA TGTGCCAGCGGACTAGCGGGTCCCACAGATACGCAGTATTTT.

The V and J genes are TRBV7-9 and TRBJ2-3; D gene uncertain. There are 13 residues in the CDR3. Trimming removed 5 bases from V and 0 bases from J, with 6 bases in between. Per the germline V gene, CDR1 is SEHNR and CDR2 is FQNEAQ (reference sequence). CDR3 bases: TGTGCCAGCAGCCCCCCTAGCACAGATACGCAGTATTTT. Protein product: CASSPPSTDTQYF.

V usage is TRBV6-5 and J usage is TRBJ2-1; D call uncertain. Trimming stripped 0 bases from V and 2 bases from J, with 8 bases between. CDR1 and CDR2 (germline): MNHEY, SVGAGI. CDR3 length: 15 amino acids. This CDR3 reads CASSYSETAYNEQFF. The CDR3 coding sequence is TGTGCCAGCAGTTACTCGGAAACGGCCTACAATGAGCAGTTCTTC.

This clone came up a few times. The chain joins TRBV7-8 to TRBJ2-7, with D hard to call. CDR1 is SGHVS, CDR2 FQNEAQ, per germline. V was pared by 5 bases and J by 2 bases, with 4 bases between. The CDR3 has 11 residues. CDR3 residues: CASSLTYEQYF. The CDR3, as DNA: TGTGCCAGCAGCCTTACCTACGAGCAGTACTTC. Supplemented by reference TRBV7-8 and TRBJ2-7, the full variable domain reads GAGVSQSPRYKVAKRGQDVALRCDPISGHVSLFWYQQALGQGPEFLTYFQNEAQLDKSGLPSDRFFAERPEGSVSTLKIQRTQQEDSAVYLCASSLTYEQYFGPGTRLTVT.

The chain is built from TRBV7-9 and TRBJ2-2; TRBD1 might be the D (6 bases). Germline CDR1 and CDR2: SEHNR and FQNEAQ (reference sequence). The CDR3 totals 16 residues. Trimming removed 5 bases at V and 2 bases at J, with 15 bases between. Here the CDR3 reads CASSLVGDINTGELFF. In DNA form, the CDR3 reads TGTGCCAGCAGCCTAGTGGGGGACATAAACACCGGGGAGCTGTTTTTT.

This chain joins TRBV11-3 and TRBJ2-2; D tentatively reads TRBD1 or TRBD2 (5 bases each). Deletions cut 7 bases from V and 1 base from J, with 16 bases between. The length of the CDR3 is 16 residues. Germline CDR1 and CDR2: SGHNT and YENEEA. The CDR3: CASKPSGLGNTGELFF. CDR3 sequence (DNA): TGTGCCAGCAAGCCTTCGGGGCTCGGGAACACCGGGGAGCTGTTTTTT.

Comment on this clone: One end of the junction varies from germline; a read error may be responsible. CDR3 bases: TGCGCCAGCAGCTTGTTGTCAGGGGGCTCCAACGAGCAGTACTTC. Translation gives CASSLLSGGSNEQYF. This chain connects TRBV5-1 to TRBJ2-7; 8 bases fit TRBD1. The CDR3 has 15 amino acids. CDR1 is SGHRS, CDR2 YFSETQ, per germline.

The V and J genes are TRBV7-9 and TRBJ1-4; D uncertain. Germline CDR1 SEHNR, CDR2 FQNEAQ (reference sequence). Trimming removed 4 bases from V and 6 bases from J, with 18 bases in between. This CDR3 contains 16 residues. CDR3 residues: CASSYGIRGVYEKLFF. The CDR3 bases are TGTGCCAGCAGCTACGGGATTCGGGGTGTATATGAAAAACTGTTTTTT.

The chain employs TRBV11-3 and TRBJ2-5; D not certain. This CDR3 is built from 14 residues. The V end was cut by 0 bases, the J end by 2 bases, with 7 bases between. Germline lookup yields CDR1 SGHNT and CDR2 YENEEA. CDR3 amino acids: CASSLDWGQETQYF. The CDR3 nucleotides are TGTGCCAGCAGCTTAGATTGGGGTCAAGAGACCCAGTACTTC.

The chain couples TRBV18 to TRBJ2-3; TRBD1 aligns across 11 bases. Germline assignment: CDR1 KGHSH and CDR2 LQKENI. The CDR3 spans 16 residues. Trimming cost V 4 bases and J 4 bases; bases outside gene matches: 7. CDR3 protein: CASSHRDRGAPDTQYF. CDR3 nucleotides: TGTGCCAGCTCACACCGGGACAGGGGGGCTCCAGATACGCAGTATTTT. Filled out from reference TRBV18 and TRBJ2-3, the complete variable domain reads NAGVMQNPRHLVRRRGQEARLRCSPMKGHSHVYWYRQLPEEGLKFMVYLQKENIIDESGMPKERFSAEFPKEGPSILRIQQVVRGDSAAYFCASSHRDRGAPDTQYFGPGTRLTVL.

This sequence joins TRBV6-5 and TRBJ2-7; D may be TRBD2 (5 bases). Germline V gives CDR1 MNHEY, CDR2 SVGAGI. This CDR3 has 14 residues. The V gene lost 2 bases and the J gene lost 1 base, with 9 bases spanning the gap. The CDR3 nucleotides are TGTGCCAGCAGTTACCTAGCCAGATCCTACGAGCAGTACTTC. Protein sequence: CASSYLARSYEQYF.

This chain joins TRBV11-1 and TRBJ2-2; D perhaps matches TRBD2 (5 bases). V was cut by 5 bases and J by 4 bases, with 23 bases left in between. CDR1 is SGHAT, CDR2 FQDESV, per germline (reference sequence). This CDR3 is built from 18 residues. CDR3 DNA: TGTGCCAGCAGCCCTAGTCCCGCTAGCTCGGAACGCACCGGGGAGCTGTTTTTT. It translates to CASSPSPASSERTGELFF. Variable domain in full (rest from reference TRBV11-1 and TRBJ2-2): EAEVAQSPRYKITEKSQAVAFWCDPISGHATLYWYRQILGQGPELLVQFQDESVVDDSQLPKDRFSAERLKGVDSTLKIQPAELGDSAMYLCASSPSPASSERTGELFFGEGSRLTVL.

The V and J genes are TRBV6-6 and TRBJ2-7; D perhaps matches TRBD2 (6 bases). This CDR3 region has 13 residues. From germline, CDR1 is MNHNY and CDR2 SVGAGI (reference sequence). V was pared by 2 bases and J by 7 bases, with 12 bases between. CDR3 sequence: CASSYTEGIEQYF. CDR3 DNA: TGTGCCAGCAGTTACACGGAGGGTATTGAGCAGTACTTC.

V and J are TRBV4-3 and TRBJ2-5; 7 bases align to TRBD2. Germline trimming cut 0 bases from V and 5 bases from J; bases unmatched to any gene: 9. This CDR3 is built from 16 residues. Germline CDR1 and CDR2: LGHNA and YSLEER. DNA of the CDR3: TGCGCCAGCAGCCAAGATTGGGGCGGGAGTGGCGAGACCCAGTACTTC. Its protein product is CASSQDWGGSGETQYF.

V and J are TRBV5-1 and TRBJ1-1; a possible D gene is TRBD1 (5 bases). V was clipped by 0 bases and J by 7 bases, with 7 bases between them. This CDR3 region has 12 residues. Germline CDR1 and CDR2: SGHRS and YFSETQ. Here the CDR3 reads CASSLGGLEAFF. CDR3 coding DNA: TGCGCCAGCAGCTTGGGGGGCCTTGAAGCTTTCTTT.

This chain links TRBV27 with TRBJ2-3, with 9 bases matching TRBD1. Germline loops: CDR1 MNHEY, CDR2 SMNVEV (reference sequence). V gave up 5 bases and J gave up 6 bases; unmatched junction bases: 12. This CDR3 spans 16 amino acids. CDR3 sequence reads: CASSPAETGGGDTQYF. Written as DNA, the CDR3 is TGTGCCAGCAGTCCTGCGGAGACAGGGGGAGGCGATACGCAGTATTTT.

V usage is TRBV14 and J usage is TRBJ2-5; 10 bases fit TRBD1. J was trimmed by 4 bases and V by 2 bases; bases with no gene match: 10. Germline V gene data show CDR1 as SGHDN and CDR2 as FVKESK. The CDR3 spans 17 residues. CDR3 in amino acids: CASSQTQDRGLGETQYF. Here the CDR3 DNA reads TGTGCCAGCAGCCAAACCCAGGACAGGGGGTTAGGAGAGACCCAGTACTTC. The variable domain in full, with the rest retrieved from reference TRBV14 and TRBJ2-5, is EAGVTQFPSHSVIEKGQTVTLRCDPISGHDNLYWYRRVMGKEIKFLLHFVKESKQDESGMPNNRFLAERTGGTYSTLKVQPAELEDSGVYFCASSQTQDRGLGETQYFGPGTRLLVL.